The 21 T cell receptor beta chains in this list originate from one sample, sequenced in a study of human T cells and chemical hapten exposure. In TCRdb, the 5' RACE reads were re-called with MiXCR into one record per CDR3 protein. The data contain tens of thousands of distinct CDR3 sequences, about 8.4% of them singletons. Extraction yielded total RNA from whole blood (unfractionated). Every receptor here comes from a male donor in good health.

The rearrangement links TRBV2 to TRBJ2-1; 8 nucleotides agree with TRBD1. Germline V lookup: CDR1 SNHLY, CDR2 FYNNEI. The CDR3 length is 14 residues. The junction had 5 bases not matched to a gene; V was cut back by 4 bases and J by 6 bases. The CDR3 bases are TGTGCCAGCAGTGGGGACAGGACACTCAATGAGCAGTTCTTC. This sequence encodes CASSGDRTLNEQFF.

This chain links TRBV29-1 with TRBJ1-1; no clear D gene. V shed 7 bases and J shed 1 base, with 7 bases lying between them. The CDR3 runs 11 residues. Germline assignment: CDR1 SQVTM and CDR2 ANQGSEA. This CDR3 is CSGIWNTEAFF. The CDR3 region has the DNA TGCAGCGGGATATGGAACACTGAAGCTTTCTTT.

This clonotype was observed at least ten times. V is TRBV18 and J is TRBJ2-1, with 10 bases aligning to TRBD2. With V trimmed by 0 bases and J by 8 bases, 4 bases remained unmatched. CDR1 is KGHSH and CDR2 is LQKENI in the germline V gene. This CDR3 is 15 amino acids long. The CDR3 DNA is TGTGCCAGCTCACCACCGGGACTAGCGAAGGATGAGCAGTTCTTC. Translating it yields CASSPPGLAKDEQFF.

A few counts support this clonotype. This sequence joins TRBV7-9 and TRBJ2-3; possible D gene TRBD2, 8 bases. Germline V gene sequence: CDR1 SEHNR, CDR2 FQNEAQ (reference sequence). The CDR3 spans 14 residues. Between the trimmed V and J ends, which lost 8 bases and 1 base, there was a span of 13 bases. DNA of the CDR3: TGTGCCAGCCGGGGGGGACAGCGCACAGATACGCAGTATTTT. Translation gives CASRGGQRTDTQYF. Combining the CDR3 with reference TRBV7-9 and TRBJ2-3 gives the whole variable domain DTGVSQNPRHKITKRGQNVTFRCDPISEHNRLYWYRQTLGQGPEFLTYFQNEAQLEKSRLLSDRFSAERPKGSFSTLEIQRTEQGDSAMYLCASRGGQRTDTQYFGPGTRLTVL.

The chain is built from TRBV5-5 and TRBJ1-1; 7 bases agree with TRBD1. The germline CDR1 and CDR2 sequences are SGHKS and YYEKEE (reference sequence). The CDR3 is 13 residues long. Trimming took 4 bases from V and 4 from J; bases not matched to a gene: 4. CDR3 DNA: TGTGCCAGCAGCACCACAGGGGCCACTGAAGCTTTCTTT. Translated, it gives CASSTTGATEAFF.

The V and J genes are TRBV29-1 and TRBJ1-1; 9 bases align to TRBD1. This CDR3 region has 16 residues. Germline CDR1 is SQVTM and CDR2 is ANQGSEA. Trimming removed 0 bases from V and 1 base from J; junction bases left unmatched: 6. The DNA for the CDR3 is TGCAGCGTTGAAGAAATCGGACAGGGGCAGAACACTGAAGCTTTCTTT. Translated, it gives CSVEEIGQGQNTEAFF.

This chain links TRBV7-9 with TRBJ2-1; a weak D match, TRBD1 (6 bases). Trimming shortened V by 5 bases and J by 6 bases, and 17 bases separated the two germline ends. Germline V CDR1 and CDR2: SEHNR, FQNEAQ (reference sequence). This CDR3 region has 15 residues. The CDR3 loop is CASSERIKQGNEQFF. The CDR3 nucleotides read TGTGCCAGCAGCGAACGAATCAAACAGGGCAATGAGCAGTTCTTC.

This clonotype was recorded many times. The chain is built from TRBV6-2 or TRBV6-3 and TRBJ2-7, with a tentative D call TRBD2 (5 bases). Trimming pared 4 bases from V and 2 bases from J, leaving 18 bases between. CDR1 and CDR2 from the germline V gene are MNHEY and SVGEGT. The CDR3 runs 16 residues. Written as DNA, the CDR3 is TGTGCCAGCAGTTGGCGCGGAGGCATCCCCCCCTACGAGCAGTACTTC. It is translated as CASSWRGGIPPYEQYF.

V is TRBV12-3 or TRBV12-4 and J is TRBJ2-6, with 12 positions matching TRBD1. The junction had 5 bases not matched to a gene; V was cut back by 5 bases and J by 0 bases. This CDR3 has 18 amino acids. The CDR3 DNA is TGTGCCAGCAGTCAGGGACAGGGGGCGATCTCTGGGGCCAACGTCCTGACTTTC. Its protein is CASSQGQGAISGANVLTF.

This clonotype was detected only a few times. The J gene is TRBJ2-3, the V gene TRBV6-6, with TRBD2 identical over 12 bases. V lost 1 base, J lost 0 bases, and 17 bases stayed unmatched. Germline CDR1 and CDR2: MNHNY and SVGAGI (reference sequence). The CDR3 has 22 residues. In DNA, the CDR3 is TGTGCCAGCAGTTACTACCCAGTTTGGACTAGCGGGACGACCCCTAGCACAGATACGCAGTATTTT. The encoded protein is CASSYYPVWTSGTTPSTDTQYF.

This clonotype was detected ten times or more. The chain uses TRBV7-6 and TRBJ1-1, with D possibly being TRBD1 (6 bases). CDR3 size: 12 residues. Germline V gene data show CDR1 as SGHVS and CDR2 as FNYEAQ. V was trimmed by 4 bases and J by 8 bases, leaving 11 bases between them. The CDR3 DNA reads TGTGCCAGCAGCTCCCAGGGGCTCGAAGCTTTCTTT. It encodes CASSSQGLEAFF.

This clonotype has a handful of counts. The genes are TRBV10-3 and TRBJ1-4; D is unresolved. V was trimmed by 0 bases and J by 8 bases, leaving 16 bases between them. CDR1 and CDR2 from the germline V gene are ENHRY and SYGVKD. This CDR3 is 16 amino acids long. CDR3 sequence reads: CAISESEASLGEKLFF. The CDR3 DNA reads as TGTGCCATCAGTGAGTCGGAGGCCTCCCTTGGAGAAAAACTGTTTTTT.

This clonotype was seen a handful of times. J is TRBJ2-5 and V is TRBV5-6, with 10 bases matching TRBD2. Trimming at V came to 0 bases and at J to 5 bases, leaving 10 bases not matched to a gene. CDR1 SGHDT and CDR2 YYEEEE come from the germline V gene. CDR3 length equals 17 residues. The CDR3 is CASSLEASGRVGETQYF. The CDR3 nucleotides are TGTGCCAGCAGCTTGGAGGCTAGCGGGAGAGTCGGGGAGACCCAGTACTTC.

This clonotype was detected ten times or more. J is TRBJ2-1 and V is TRBV4-1, with 7 positions matching TRBD1. The CDR3 runs to 15 residues. CDR1 and CDR2 (germline): MGHRA, YSYEKL. The V and J ends lost 4 bases and 5 bases, in that order; junction bases with no gene match: 8. In DNA, the CDR3 is TGCGCCAGCAGCCGCAATGAGGGGGCTGACAATGAGCAGTTCTTC. It codes for CASSRNEGADNEQFF.

This clonotype was seen only a few times. The V gene is TRBV15, the J gene TRBJ1-5; D gene unclear. Germline V gene lookup returns CDR1 LNHNV and CDR2 YYDKDF (reference sequence). The V end lost 0 bases, the J end lost 0 bases, and 12 bases lay between the germline ends. The CDR3 has 17 amino acids. CDR3 nucleotides: TGTGCCACCAGCAGAGATGTGGTAAGCTATAGCAATCAGCCCCAGCATTTT. It yields the protein CATSRDVVSYSNQPQHF. The full variable domain, its missing parts supplied by reference TRBV15 and TRBJ1-5, is DAMVIQNPRYQVTQFGKPVTLSCSQTLNHNVMYWYQQKSSQAPKLLFHYYDKDFNNEADTPDNFQSRRPNTSFCFLDIRSPGLGDTAMYLCATSRDVVSYSNQPQHFGDGTRLSIL.

As DNA, the CDR3 is TGCAGTGCTACAAGCGGGAGGGCCTGGGAGACCCAGTACTTC. This gives the protein CSATSGRAWETQYF. The V and J genes are TRBV20-1 and TRBJ2-5; 10 nucleotides match TRBD2. CDR3 length: 14 amino acids. Germline CDR1 reads DFQATT; CDR2 reads SNEGSKA (reference sequence). V dropped 4 bases and J dropped 5; count of bases not matched to a gene: 7.

This clonotype was counted many times. V is TRBV29-1 and J is TRBJ2-3; 10 nucleotides align to TRBD2. The CDR3 is 20 amino acids. V lost 5 bases and J lost 8; bases outside the gene matches: 28. The V gene's germline CDR1 is SQVTM and CDR2 ANQGSEA. CDR3 sequence: CSVSMFGGPLTAGGPSTQYF. The CDR3, as DNA: TGCAGCGTTTCAATGTTTGGGGGGCCCCTAACAGCGGGGGGGCCGAGTACGCAGTATTTT.

This clonotype showed up many times. This sequence joins TRBV5-5 and TRBJ2-1, with TRBD2 matching 9 bases. Germline trimming cut 4 bases from V and 7 bases from J; bases unmatched to any gene: 9. This CDR3 is built from 15 residues. Germline loops: CDR1 SGHKS, CDR2 YYEKEE (reference sequence). CDR3 amino acids: CASSTLAGVGNEQFF. The CDR3 region has the DNA TGTGCCAGCAGCACCTTAGCGGGAGTGGGGAATGAGCAGTTCTTC.

This clonotype occurred many times. This chain joins TRBV2 and TRBJ2-3; 11 bases map to TRBD2. CDR3 size: 14 residues. CDR1 and CDR2 from the germline V gene are SNHLY and FYNNEI. The V gene end was trimmed by 7 bases and the J gene end by 6 bases; junction bases not matched to a gene: 6. CDR3: CASNSLAGDDTQYF. As DNA, the CDR3 is TGTGCCAGCAACTCACTAGCGGGGGATGATACGCAGTATTTT.

V usage is TRBV7-9 and J usage is TRBJ2-3, with 14 bases identical to TRBD2. CDR3 length: 17 amino acids. V was clipped by 5 bases and J by 4 bases; unmatched bases: 8. The germline V gene has CDR1 SEHNR and CDR2 FQNEAQ (reference sequence). The CDR3: CASSPGLAGVYPDTQYF. Written as DNA, the CDR3 is TGTGCCAGCAGCCCGGGACTAGCGGGAGTGTACCCAGATACGCAGTATTTT.

This clonotype was observed a handful of times. The rearrangement links TRBV16 to TRBJ1-2; TRBD1 matches at 9 bases. The V gene end was trimmed by 3 bases and the J gene end by 5 bases; junction bases not matched to a gene: 1. The CDR3 extends over 13 amino acids. The germline CDR1 and CDR2 sequences are KGHSY and FQNENV. CDR3 in amino acids: CASSQTGGYGYTF. The CDR3 coding sequence is TGTGCCAGCAGCCAGACAGGGGGATATGGCTACACCTTC.